This T cell receptor beta chain was obtained from a study of shared clonotypes between healthy human individuals. Regarding the study as a whole: Genetic and exposure-history diversity was limited by the few donors. Incompleteness in sorted-subset sequencing, despite large depth, was shown by rarefaction. Blood was the only sampled material, and tissue repertoires likely differ.

Donors had no recently reported acute infections or vaccinations and were HIV-negative. Data came from immunoSEQ multiplex PCR; TCRdb stores just in-frame clones and leaves some out. The table includes 2 million to 2.5 million clones, approximately 90% detected once. On this clone: No antigen is known for it.

The germline V gene encodes CDR1 SGHDN and CDR2 FVKESK. The CDR3 extends over 17 amino acids. V was clipped by 0 bases and J by 4 bases; unmatched bases: 12. This rearrangement joins TRBV14 to TRBJ2-7; 7 bases match TRBD2. Sequenced material: naive CD4+ T cells from PBMCs. As for subset: CD45RA+ positively selected. The source of this sequence is a man aged 18 to 29 in good health. Some clones in this sample may be carry-over from other donors' samples. The CDR3 region is CASSQDLSRAGPYEQYF. In nucleotides, the CDR3 is TGTGCCAGCAGCCAAGATCTATCGCGAGCGGGGCCGTACGAGCAGTACTTC.